One and the same sample provided the 11 T cell receptor beta chains below, sequenced in a study of blood T cell repertoires in COVID-19. Clones were read by immunoSEQ multiplex PCR, and TCRdb kept only the in-frame ones, dropping some. The sample lists 200,000 or so clones; more than 70% were seen once. The sequenced material came from PBMCs or T cells enriched from blood (not recorded which). The receptors come from a woman aged 18-29 years who had recovered from COVID-19.

The chain links TRBV9 to TRBJ1-2; 10 bases agree with TRBD1. Germline CDR1 reads SGDLS; CDR2 reads YYNGEE. Unmatched junction bases numbered 8, after V lost 3 bases and J lost 6 bases. The CDR3 has 15 amino acids. The CDR3 sequence: CASSDSSGTGDGYTF. CDR3 coding DNA: TGTGCCAGCAGCGACTCATCCGGGACAGGGGATGGCTACACCTTC.

This clone was recorded only once. V and J are TRBV10-2 and TRBJ1-2, with 8 bases that match TRBD1. There are 14 residues in the CDR3. The ends lost 8 bases at V and 6 bases at J; junction bases unmatched: 11. CDR1 WSHSY and CDR2 SAAADI come from the germline V gene. Here the CDR3 reads CASGGQGVGNGYTF. CDR3 bases: TGCGCCAGCGGTGGACAGGGAGTAGGGAATGGCTACACCTTC.

This chain uses TRBV7-3 with TRBJ2-1, with TRBD1 matching 8 bases. CDR1 and CDR2 (germline): SGHTA, FQGTGA. V dropped 4 bases and J dropped 5; count of bases not matched to a gene: 4. There are 14 residues in the CDR3. This chain's CDR3 is CASSSGQGHNEQFF. CDR3 coding DNA: TGTGCCAGCAGCTCCGGACAGGGTCACAATGAGCAGTTCTTC.

J is TRBJ1-6 and V is TRBV5-1, with D perhaps matching TRBD1 (5 bases). Germline loops: CDR1 SGHRS, CDR2 YFSETQ. The CDR3 contains 15 residues. The V end was cut by 0 bases, the J end by 5 bases, with 9 bases between. The CDR3 sequence is CASSLVQGDNSPLHF. CDR3 in DNA: TGCGCCAGCAGCTTGGTCCAAGGGGATAATTCACCCCTCCACTTT.

The chain links TRBV5-1 to TRBJ2-7; possibly TRBD1 for D (6 bases). Per the germline V gene, CDR1 is SGHRS and CDR2 is YFSETQ. The length of the CDR3 is 16 residues. The germline V and J ends were trimmed by 2 bases and 5 bases, with 20 bases remaining between them. Here the CDR3 DNA reads TGCGCCAGCAGCTTTAACCGGGACACCCGGACACACGAGCAGTACTTC. Translating it yields CASSFNRDTRTHEQYF.

The CDR3 loop is CASSVGDTNKMNTEAFF. DNA of the CDR3: TGTGCCAGCAGCGTAGGAGACACGAACAAGATGAACACTGAAGCTTTCTTT. The V call is TRBV9, the J call TRBJ1-1; D gene ambiguous. CDR1 is SGDLS, CDR2 YYNGEE, per germline. The CDR3 has 17 residues. Trimming pared 0 bases from V and 0 bases from J, leaving 15 bases between.

This chain uses TRBV29-1 with TRBJ1-2, with D unclear. CDR3 length: 14 amino acids. The germline CDR1 and CDR2 sequences are SQVTM and ANQGSEA. V dropped 1 base and J dropped 2 bases, with 11 bases sitting between them. The DNA of the CDR3 is TGCAGCGTTGAAGGGGCGGGCGTAAACTATGGCTACACCTTC. Its protein product is CSVEGAGVNYGYTF.

The chain recombines TRBV7-2 with TRBJ1-2; 9 nucleotides align to TRBD1. The CDR3 has 15 amino acids. V was pared by 3 bases and J by 7 bases, with 9 bases of the junction left unmatched. In germline, CDR1 is SGHTA, CDR2 FQGNSA. CDR3: CASSFEYRGRSGYTF. CDR3 in DNA: TGTGCCAGCAGCTTCGAATACAGGGGGCGGTCTGGCTACACCTTC.

The CDR3 coding sequence is TGTGCCAGCAGCCACTATCTGGACAGGGAAATTATGGGCTACACCTTC. As protein: CASSHYLDREIMGYTF. The rearrangement uses TRBV4-2 and TRBJ1-2; 8 positions match TRBD1. The V gene's germline CDR1 is LGHNA and CDR2 YNFKEQ. The CDR3 spans 16 residues. Unmatched junction bases numbered 14, after V lost 3 bases and J lost 8 bases.

This chain joins TRBV29-1 and TRBJ1-1; TRBD1 might be the D (5 bases). The germline CDR1 and CDR2 sequences are SQVTM and ANQGSEA. This CDR3 has 14 amino acids. Trimming removed 3 bases from V and 3 bases from J, with 14 bases in between. The CDR3 nucleotides are TGCAGCGTTGAGCCCAGGGTGTCAGACACTGAAGCTTTCTTT. This sequence encodes CSVEPRVSDTEAFF.

The J gene is TRBJ1-2, the V gene TRBV30; the D gene is possibly TRBD1 (5 bases). V was pared by 1 base and J by 8 bases, with 8 bases between. The germline V gene encodes CDR1 GTSNPN and CDR2 SVGIG (reference sequence). The CDR3 has 11 residues. CDR3 region: CAWSEGYGYTF. CDR3 in DNA: TGTGCCTGGAGTGAGGGGTACGGCTACACCTTC.